This T cell receptor (beta chain) was sequenced during a study of OX40 agonist ivuxolimab in advanced cancers. As for the study in general: Participants, approximately 80% male, averaged approximately 60 years of age, ranging from about 23 to 90.

About this clone itself: The target antigen is unknown.

Samples of blood were obtained at baseline, on cycle 4 day 1, and on cycle 7 day 1. Sequencing used immunoSEQ multiplex PCR; TCRdb keeps in-frame clones, though not all of them. This sample carries about 94,000 clones, approximately 94% of them seen once, and the ten largest clones take less than 0.2%. This CDR3 spans 13 amino acids. The germline V gene encodes CDR1 SGHRS and CDR2 YFSETQ. Trimming stripped 5 bases from V and 5 bases from J, with 13 bases between. Whole-study results and caveats: At 0.1-3.0 mg/kg, partial responders had clonal expansion among the lowest observed.

The sequence was collected from an adult with an advanced solid tumor such as melanoma, head and neck, liver or kidney cancer. Specimen: CD4+ or CD8+ T cells sorted from blood, collected in a trial of the OX40 agonist ivuxolimab. The chain uses TRBV5-1 and TRBJ1-1; D possibly corresponds to TRBD1 (5 bases). The CDR3 here is CASSRGGVTEAFF. DNA of the CDR3: TGCGCCAGCAGTCGTGGAGGGGTTACTGAAGCTTTCTTT. The full variable domain, with the rest looked up from reference TRBV5-1 and TRBJ1-1, is KAGVTQTPRYLIKTRGQQVTLSCSPISGHRSVSWYQQTPGQGLQFLFEYFSETQRNKGNFPGRFSGRQFSNSRSEMNVSTLELGDSALYLCASSRGGVTEAFFGQGTRLTVV.